The entry that follows covers one TCR beta chain sequence. The antigen is undetermined. This record comes from a study of human T cells and chemical hapten exposure. Individual cDNA molecules each carried unique molecular identifiers attached by the library. Original methodology: Samples held a median of approximately 94,000 TCRs, range 23,224–690,600. MiXCR was run by TCRdb on the RACE reads, yielding one entry per CDR3 protein. The V and J calls and clone size come from TCRdb's table, not from the authors' own analysis. The sample shows fewer than 100,000 distinct CDR3 sequences, 8.5% to 9.5% of them seen only once. Regarding time point: healthy volunteer bleed at 6 weeks. Total RNA was extracted from unfractionated whole blood. V shed 4 bases and J shed 4 bases, with 20 bases lying between them. This CDR3 has 17 residues. Germline-derived CDR1 and CDR2 are ENHRY and SYGVKD. Overall study results and limits: Following DPC sensitization, TCRs present above 1 in 1000 frequency showed no change.

The V gene is TRBV10-3, the J gene TRBJ1-5, with D unresolved. The sequencing sample was made of whole blood. The TCR sequence derives from a female donor in good health. Some clones in this sample may be carry-over from other donors' samples. The CDR3 reads CAISATQSDLWNQPQHF. In DNA, the CDR3 is TGTGCCATCAGTGCGACTCAGTCGGACTTGTGGAATCAGCCCCAGCATTTT.